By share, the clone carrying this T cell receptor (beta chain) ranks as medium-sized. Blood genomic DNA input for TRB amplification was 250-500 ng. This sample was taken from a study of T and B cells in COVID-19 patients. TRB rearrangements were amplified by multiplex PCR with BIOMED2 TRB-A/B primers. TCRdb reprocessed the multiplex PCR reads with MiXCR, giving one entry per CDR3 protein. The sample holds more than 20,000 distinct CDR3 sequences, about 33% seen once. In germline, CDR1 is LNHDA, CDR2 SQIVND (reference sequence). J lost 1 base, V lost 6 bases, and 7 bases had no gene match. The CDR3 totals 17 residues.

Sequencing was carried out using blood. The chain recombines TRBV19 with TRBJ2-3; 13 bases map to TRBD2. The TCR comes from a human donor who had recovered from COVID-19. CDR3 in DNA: TGTGCCAGTAGACCCCCCGGACTAGCGGGAGGCACAGATACGCAGTATTTT. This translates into CASRPPGLAGGTDTQYF.